This entry is about one T cell receptor beta chain. Its specificity is unknown. The data are from a study of monozygotic twins with inflammatory bowel disease. TCRdb reanalyzed the 5' RACE reads and collapses them to one entry per CDR3 protein, without DNA. This table holds 400,000 to 500,000 distinct CDR3 sequences. Germline CDR1 reads MNHEY; CDR2 reads SMNVEV (reference sequence). The CDR3 consists of 13 residues. Study-wide points: People with IBD had fewer clonotypes in common with others than healthy twins did, especially with disease activity.

This chain connects TRBV27 to TRBJ2-1; the D gene TCRdb calls, TRBD1, cannot be checked with no DNA. The source of this sequence is a human donor with ulcerative colitis or Crohn's disease, or a healthy co-twin of an affected twin (not recorded which). Sequencing input: blood. This chain's CDR3 is CASRTGDYNELFF.